This TCR beta chain was identified during a study of cytomegalovirus exposure and HLA in healthy donors. Findings and limits, study-wide: In a later analysis, TCR beta V- and J-gene trimming showed a link to a missense DCLRE1C variant. Earlier analysis found most TCR beta V segments productive about 87% or about 30% of the time.

This clone was counted a single time. What it binds is not known. The junction departs from the called germline gene at one end, perhaps through a read error. The PCR used 60 Vbeta and 13 Jbeta primers. Only in-frame clones appear in the TCRdb table, and some are missing; sequencing was by immunoSEQ multiplex PCR. Of 120,000 or so clones listed, about 80% were seen once; the top ten hold approximately 9.1%. Input material: PBMCs. This TCR was recovered from a woman in her forties or fifties in good health and CMV-seropositive.

As DNA, the CDR3 is TGTTCCAGCAGGGGGGACACCCTGAACACTGAAGCTTTCTTT. Translated, it gives CSSRGDTLNTEAFF. The chain recombines TRBV7-9 with TRBJ1-1; 7 bases are a match to TRBD1. The germline CDR1 and CDR2 sequences are SEHNR and FQNEAQ (reference sequence). The CDR3 totals 14 residues.